This T cell receptor (beta chain) was sequenced for a study of molecular identifiers for immune sequencing clone quantification listed by TCRdb under 2018. A note on the overall study: For a replicate experiment, RNA from about 20,000 or 100,000 naive CD8 T cells was divided into five aliquots, of which four were sequenced. The study was a methods study using CD8 T cells to benchmark molecular-identifier clustering-based TCR repertoire sequencing (MIDCIRS) and TCR RNA copy counting.

Receptor amplification or capture employed PCR. This sample was sequenced with a NextSeq 500. Bulk TCR libraries were prepared as previously described, using TCR primers listed in Table S5. Purification of total RNA was performed with the Qiagen AllPrep DNA/RNA kit. Before analysis, reads from multiple sequencing runs of one library were combined. The authors' analysis ran thus. Reads were retained only if their TCR constant sequence matched exactly, and those retained reads were trimmed to 150 nt and grouped according to their 12-nt molecular barcodes. Reads in each barcode group were sub-clustered using a 15% Levenshtein threshold, and a quality-weighted consensus sequence was built for each RNA molecule. Non-functional sequences were filtered out, along with any lower-count sequence sitting one edit away from another sequence. Barcode sub-clusters with fewer than 20% of the maximum read count were removed, based on fitting two negative binomial distributions. TCRdb reanalyzed the raw reads on its own, using fastp at Q25 for trimming and MiXCR for clone calling, and kept in-frame beta chains. Records with the same CDR3 protein are collapsed into one entry carrying the most frequent genes and DNA. Clone size and V and J calls follow TCRdb, not the original study. The sample data list under 600,000 distinct CDR3 sequences, and around 23% of these were observed just once. The top ten constitute just over 0.75% of the sample.

Naive CD8 T cell libraries were made from approximately 20,000 to 1,000,000 sorted cells using 10%, 30% or 50% of purified RNA. Naive CD8 T cells were FACS-sorted as CD8+CD4-CCR7+CD45RA+ on a BD FACSAria II into RLT Plus buffer. To test detection sensitivity, Jurkat RNA equivalent to approximately ten TCR copies was spiked into samples of about 18,000-1,000,000 naive CD8 T cells. CD8 T cells were enriched using RosetteSep CD8+ T Cell Enrichment Cocktail and Ficoll-Paque, and the enriched cells then underwent ACK red cell lysis. Only a few counts were recorded for this clonotype. No cognate antigen has been identified for it. No per-base quality is available; no much larger clone lies one base away. According to the germline V gene, CDR1 reads SGHVS and CDR2 reads FQNEAQ. The CDR3 measures 15 amino acids from cysteine to phenylalanine. Only the CDR3 DNA is retained, 45 bases long and in frame from the first base. The germline V and J ends show losses of 5 bases and 5 bases respectively, and no gene match explains 10 bases of the junction.

Broader findings and caveats from the paper: Naive libraries contained spiked-in Jurkat TCR RNA (10 copies' worth), which is not part of the donor repertoire. Highly expanded clone sizes could be underestimated because identical TCR molecules may share a barcode. Modeling indicated approximately 3 TCR RNA copies recovered per cell, compared with 9.5 to 10 by digital PCR, which implies a capture efficiency of around 30%. Spiked-in Jurkat TCR RNA equal to a single cell's worth was reported to be detectable even within 1,200,000 naive CD8 T cells. Clones above 20 RNA copies held over 97% of molecules in CMV-specific effector cells but under 1% in naive cells. When barcode sub-clustering was not used, chimeric consensus sequences inflated TCR diversity, with chimeras reaching as high as 47%.

The chain is encoded by TRBV7-8 joined to TRBJ2-5; 8 of the junction bases match TRBD2. This receptor was taken from a human donor in good health. Some libraries in this study had Jurkat cell RNA spiked in. The specimen was naive CD8+ T cells from blood, with Jurkat cell RNA spiked in. The cell subset or site label, read with the paper, signifies: FACS-sorted CD8+CD4-CCR7+CD45RA+ naive T cells. The DNA is TGTGCCAGCAGCCGAACGGGGGGGCCTATGGAGACCCAGTACTTC. Its product reads: CASSRTGGPMETQYF.